This T cell receptor (beta chain) was sequenced during a study of blood T cell repertoires in COVID-19. Only in-frame clones appear in the TCRdb table, and some are missing; sequencing was by immunoSEQ multiplex PCR. The sample shows about 210,000 clones, roughly 84% of them seen only once. This clonotype originated in a woman older than 75 with COVID-19, enrolled during active disease. Sequenced: peripheral blood.

The CDR3 spells CATTGGSPNTGELFF. The CDR3 DNA is TGTGCCACCACTGGGGGGTCGCCGAACACCGGGGAGCTGTTTTTT. V is TRBV24-1 and J is TRBJ2-2; TRBD2 is a possible D gene (6 bases). This CDR3 has 15 amino acids. Germline lookup yields CDR1 KGHDR and CDR2 SFDVKD. V was shortened by 8 bases and J by 0 bases, with 12 bases between the two germline ends.